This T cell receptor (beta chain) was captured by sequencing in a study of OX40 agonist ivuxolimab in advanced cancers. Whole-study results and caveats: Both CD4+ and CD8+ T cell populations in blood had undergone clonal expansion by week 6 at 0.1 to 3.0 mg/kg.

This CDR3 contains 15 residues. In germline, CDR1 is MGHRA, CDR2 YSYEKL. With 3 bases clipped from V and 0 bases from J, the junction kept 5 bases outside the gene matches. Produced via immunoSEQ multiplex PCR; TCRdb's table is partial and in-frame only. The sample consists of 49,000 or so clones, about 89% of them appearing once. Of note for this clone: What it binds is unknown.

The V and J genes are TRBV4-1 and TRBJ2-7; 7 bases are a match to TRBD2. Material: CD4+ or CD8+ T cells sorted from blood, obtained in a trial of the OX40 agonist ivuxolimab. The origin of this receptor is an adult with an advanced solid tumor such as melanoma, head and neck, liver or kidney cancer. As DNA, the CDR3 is TGCGCCAGCAGCCAGGGAACTAGCGCCTCCTACGAGCAGTACTTC. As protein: CASSQGTSASYEQYF.